The 9 T cell receptor beta chains in this list originate from one sample, sequenced in a study of OX40 agonist ivuxolimab in advanced cancers. Library prep was done by the immunoSEQ multiplex PCR assay. TCRdb took over this immuneACCESS table, retaining in-frame rearrangements with V and J assigned. Such tables are incomplete; in checked studies, under half of the missing clones stem from an unresolved V gene, and the remainder is unexplained. Across this sample there are 90,000 to 100,000 clones, with around nine tenths seen only once. Together, the top ten hold 0.4% to 0.65% of the sample. The specimen comprised CD4+ or CD8+ T cells sorted from blood, sampled in a trial of the OX40 agonist ivuxolimab. These receptors were collected from an adult with an advanced solid tumor such as melanoma, head and neck, liver or kidney cancer.

The chain carries TRBV7-9 and TRBJ1-1; weak D call: TRBD1 (5 bases). This CDR3 is 15 amino acids long. Germline lookup yields CDR1 SEHNR and CDR2 FQNEAQ (reference sequence). V was cut by 5 bases and J by 4 bases, with 17 bases left in between. This CDR3 reads CASSPYLGTGTEAFF. In DNA form, the CDR3 reads TGTGCCAGCAGCCCGTACCTAGGGACGGGCACTGAAGCTTTCTTT.

V is TRBV7-2 and J is TRBJ1-6; TRBD1 is a possible D gene (5 bases). The germline V and J ends were trimmed by 3 bases and 7 bases, with 7 bases remaining between them. CDR3 length: 13 amino acids. CDR1 and CDR2 (germline): SGHTA, FQGNSA. This CDR3 is CASSFRGNSPLHF. As DNA, the CDR3 is TGTGCCAGCAGCTTTAGGGGAAATTCACCCCTCCACTTT.

This chain links TRBV10-2 with TRBJ2-1, with D tentatively TRBD2 (6 bases). The germline V and J ends were trimmed by 2 bases and 6 bases, with 14 bases remaining between them. CDR3 size: 15 residues. Germline CDR1 is WSHSY and CDR2 is SAAADI. CDR3 in DNA: TGCGCCAGCAGTGAGGGGGAAGTGGGGGGCAATGAGCAGTTCTTC. This encodes CASSEGEVGGNEQFF.

This clone was counted a single time. The chain uses TRBV5-4 and TRBJ2-7; TRBD2 aligns across 8 bases. The germline CDR1 and CDR2 sequences are SGHNT and YYREEE (reference sequence). Unmatched junction bases numbered 4, after V lost 5 bases and J lost 0 bases. CDR3 length: 14 residues. In nucleotides, the CDR3 is TGTGCCAGCAGGGAGACTAGCGACTCCTACGAGCAGTACTTC. This gives the protein CASRETSDSYEQYF.

The chain couples TRBV7-9 to TRBJ2-1; 10 bases are a match to TRBD2. The CDR3 sequence is 16 residues long. V gave up 2 bases and J gave up 6 bases; unmatched junction bases: 7. Germline loops: CDR1 SEHNR, CDR2 FQNEAQ (reference sequence). The CDR3 here is CASSLRISSGGNEQFF. CDR3 in DNA: TGTGCCAGCAGCTTACGGATCTCTAGCGGGGGCAATGAGCAGTTCTTC.

This chain connects TRBV7-9 to TRBJ2-7, with TRBD2 matching over 13 bases. Trimming removed 5 bases from V and 5 bases from J; junction bases left unmatched: 3. Germline loops: CDR1 SEHNR, CDR2 FQNEAQ (reference sequence). The CDR3 length is 14 residues. The CDR3, as DNA: TGTGCCAGCAGCCCCGGGACTAGCGGGGACGAGCAGTACTTC. This translates into CASSPGTSGDEQYF.

The rearrangement links TRBV18 to TRBJ1-4; TRBD1 is a possible D gene (5 bases). Germline V gives CDR1 KGHSH, CDR2 LQKENI. With 6 bases removed from V and 6 bases from J, the gap between germline ends came to 14 bases. The CDR3 runs 14 residues. In DNA form, the CDR3 reads TGTGCCAGCTCCGGGGGACCGGCTGATGAAAAACTGTTTTTT. Protein sequence: CASSGGPADEKLFF.

The chain employs TRBV4-1 and TRBJ2-3; D may be TRBD1 or TRBD2 (5 bases each). Trimming shortened V by 0 bases and J by 5 bases, and 18 bases separated the two germline ends. Looked up from germline, CDR1 is MGHRA and CDR2 is YSYEKL. There are 17 residues in the CDR3. CDR3 sequence (DNA): TGCGCCAGCAGCCAAGACCGAATAGTGGGGGAAAAAGATACGCAGTATTTT. Translating it yields CASSQDRIVGEKDTQYF.

The V and J genes are TRBV19 and TRBJ1-4; D is possibly TRBD1 (6 bases). The V gene's germline CDR1 is LNHDA and CDR2 SQIVND (reference sequence). V shed 8 bases and J shed 8 bases, with 18 bases lying between them. CDR3 size: 14 residues. CDR3 sequence (DNA): TGTGCCAGTTCCAAGAGGGGGGCAGCGGAAAAACTGTTTTTT. Encoded protein: CASSKRGAAEKLFF. Based on the CDR3 plus reference TRBV19 and TRBJ1-4, the full variable domain is DGGITQSPKYLFRKEGQNVTLSCEQNLNHDAMYWYRQDPGQGLRLIYYSQIVNDFQKGDIAEGYSVSREKKESFPLTVTSAQKNPTAFYLCASSKRGAAEKLFFGSGTQLSVL.